The rows below give T cell receptor beta chains drawn from one sample of a study of cytomegalovirus exposure and HLA in healthy donors. TCRdb keeps only in-frame clones here, not all; method: immunoSEQ multiplex PCR. The sample includes roughly 190,000 clones, around four fifths of them seen just once. The sequencing sample was made of PBMCs. Receptor source: a woman aged 45-59 years in good health and CMV-seropositive. CDR3s include the opening cysteine and the closing phenylalanine or tryptophan. Fields, in order: clone size, V gene, J gene, D gene, CDR3 DNA, CDR3 protein. The D gene is left open where the match is weak. The size field is filled for only some rows; it gives once, few, many or a size class.

clone size: once; V gene: TRBV10-3; J gene: TRBJ1-1; D gene: TRBD1; CDR3 DNA: TGTGCCATCAGTGACCCGGACAGGGGCCCTGAAGCTTTCTTT; CDR3 protein: CAISDPDRGPEAFF
clone size: NA; V gene: TRBV6-6; J gene: TRBJ1-3; D gene: NA; CDR3 DNA: TGTGCCAGCAGACCCACAGGAGCGGGCACCATATATTTT; CDR3 protein: CASRPTGAGTIYF
clone size: NA; V gene: TRBV4-3; J gene: TRBJ1-1; D gene: NA; CDR3 DNA: TGCGCCAGCAGCCAAGATTGGGGACTCGCTTCTGAAGCTTTCTTT; CDR3 protein: CASSQDWGLASEAFF
clone size: NA; V gene: TRBV18; J gene: TRBJ1-5; D gene: NA; CDR3 DNA: TGTGCCAGCCGCGCGATGCAGGGGCTAGGAAATCAGCCCCAGCATTTT; CDR3 protein: CASRAMQGLGNQPQHF
clone size: NA; V gene: TRBV6-6; J gene: TRBJ1-2; D gene: TRBD1; CDR3 DNA: TGTGCCACCAAGGGGACTAAACAGGGGGCGCAGGGCTACACCTTC; CDR3 protein: CATKGTKQGAQGYTF
clone size: NA; V gene: TRBV7-2; J gene: TRBJ1-1; D gene: NA; CDR3 DNA: TGTGCCAGCAGCTTTGGAGCGAACACTGAAGCTTTCTTT; CDR3 protein: CASSFGANTEAFF
clone size: few; V gene: TRBV5-1; J gene: TRBJ2-3; D gene: NA; CDR3 DNA: TGCGCCAGCAGCTTGATCGGCGGGGCAGTCCCAGATACGCAGTATTTT; CDR3 protein: CASSLIGGAVPDTQYF
clone size: NA; V gene: TRBV4-3; J gene: TRBJ1-2; D gene: TRBD1; CDR3 DNA: TGCGCCAGCAGCCAAGTAGGACAGGGGCCACAAGGGGGCTACACCTTC; CDR3 protein: CASSQVGQGPQGGYTF
clone size: NA; V gene: TRBV10-3; J gene: TRBJ2-5; D gene: NA; CDR3 DNA: TGTGCCGTTCGCCCTGGGGGCGCGCAGACCCAGTACTTC; CDR3 protein: CAVRPGGAQTQYF
clone size: once; V gene: TRBV6-5; J gene: TRBJ1-3; D gene: TRBD1; CDR3 DNA: TGTGCCAGCAGACAGGGGATGAGCTCTGGAAACACCATATATTTT; CDR3 protein: CASRQGMSSGNTIYF
clone size: once; V gene: TRBV5-1; J gene: TRBJ1-4; D gene: NA; CDR3 DNA: TGCGCCAGCAGCTTGGGCCGGACAGAGGGTAATGAAAAACTGTTTTTT; CDR3 protein: CASSLGRTEGNEKLFF
clone size: NA; V gene: TRBV5-1; J gene: TRBJ2-6; D gene: NA; CDR3 DNA: TGCGCCAGCAGTAGGGACAACTCGAGCCCCTCTGGGGCCAACGTCCTGACTTTC; CDR3 protein: CASSRDNSSPSGANVLTF
clone size: NA; V gene: TRBV6-5; J gene: TRBJ1-1; D gene: NA; CDR3 DNA: TGTGCCAGCAGTGAAGGGCGGGGAGCTTTCTTT; CDR3 protein: CASSEGRGAFF
clone size: once; V gene: TRBV4-2; J gene: TRBJ2-5; D gene: NA; CDR3 DNA: TGTGCCAGCAGCCTTAGCGGAGGAGAGACCCAGTACTTC; CDR3 protein: CASSLSGGETQYF
clone size: NA; V gene: TRBV6-6; J gene: TRBJ1-6; D gene: NA; CDR3 DNA: TGTGCCAGCACAACTACAGGGTCGAATTCACCCCTCCACTTT; CDR3 protein: CASTTTGSNSPLHF
clone size: NA; V gene: TRBV12-5; J gene: TRBJ2-1; D gene: NA; CDR3 DNA: TGTGCTAGTGGTTGGCTGGGGAGTGAGCAGTTCTTC; CDR3 protein: CASGWLGSEQFF